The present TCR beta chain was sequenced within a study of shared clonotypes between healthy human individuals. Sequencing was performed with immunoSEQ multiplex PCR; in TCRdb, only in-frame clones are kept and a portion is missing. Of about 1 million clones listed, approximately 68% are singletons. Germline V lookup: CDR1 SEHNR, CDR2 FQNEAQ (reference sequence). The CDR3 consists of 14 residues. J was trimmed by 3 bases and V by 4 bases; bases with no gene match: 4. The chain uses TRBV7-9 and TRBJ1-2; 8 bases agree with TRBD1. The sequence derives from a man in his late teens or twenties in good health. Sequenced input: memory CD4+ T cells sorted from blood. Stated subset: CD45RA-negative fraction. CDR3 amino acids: CASSSGQGDYGYTF. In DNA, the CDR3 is TGTGCCAGCAGCTCCGGACAGGGCGACTATGGCTACACCTTC.